The T cell receptor beta chain described here comes from a study of esophageal squamous cell carcinoma under preoperative chemotherapy. General study results and limits: After treatment, tumor-infiltrating lymphocytes apparently came partly from blood T cells.

The V gene lost 6 bases and the J gene lost 1 base, with 12 bases spanning the gap. The CDR3 length is 14 residues. The germline V gene has CDR1 SNHLY and CDR2 FYNNEI. At least ten counts were recorded for this clonotype. What it recognizes is unknown. As to time point: before preoperative PTX-NDP chemotherapy. Using its own MiXCR run on the PCR reads, TCRdb lists one record per CDR3 protein. The sample has thousands of distinct CDR3 sequences; 25% to 35% are singletons. This TCR was recovered from a human donor with esophageal squamous cell carcinoma. The donor label of this sample is uncertain. The specimen was obtained from a patient given preoperative chemotherapy. This chain connects TRBV2 to TRBJ1-1; tentatively, D is TRBD1 (6 bases). The CDR3 DNA sequence: TGTGCCAGCAGCCGGGGGGCTGCGAACACTGAAGCTTTCTTT. The encoded protein is CASSRGAANTEAFF.